Listed below are T cell receptor beta chains from one sample, sequenced in a study of blood T cell repertoires in COVID-19. Generated by immunoSEQ multiplex PCR, the TCRdb table keeps only in-frame clones and is missing some. The repertoire has 80,000 to 100,000 clones, more than 65% of them found once; the top ten carry 4.4%. The material sequenced was peripheral blood. The receptors shown here come from a man aged 60 to 69 with acute or convalescent COVID-19. Each CDR3 is given with its conserved first and last residue. The D gene is left open where the match is weak. Rows may omit the clone size; those that give it use once, few, many or a size class.

.	.	TRBJ2-1	TRBV4-1	CASSQGRRVESYNEQFF	TGCGCCAGCAGCCAAGGTCGGCGGGTTGAATCCTACAATGAGCAGTTCTTC
.	TRBD2	TRBJ2-1	TRBV6-1	CASSEVGGPYNEQFF	TGTGCCAGCAGTGAAGTGGGAGGGCCCTACAATGAGCAGTTCTTC
.	TRBD1	TRBJ1-6	TRBV19	CASSIAPGTGGSPLHF	TGTGCCAGTAGTATAGCTCCCGGGACAGGGGGCTCACCCCTCCACTTT
few	.	TRBJ2-3	TRBV19	CASSLRGGFGDTQYF	TGTGCCAGTAGTCTCAGGGGCGGGTTTGGAGATACGCAGTATTTT
.	TRBD2	TRBJ2-2	TRBV7-9	CASSRLAVNTGELFF	TGTGCCAGCAGCCGACTAGCGGTGAACACCGGGGAGCTGTTTTTT
.	.	TRBJ2-4	TRBV20-1	CSASEELAKNIQYF	TGCAGTGCTAGTGAAGAACTAGCCAAAAACATTCAGTACTTC
.	.	TRBJ1-3	TRBV9	CASSIGSGAGNTIYF	TGTGCCAGCAGCATCGGATCAGGGGCTGGAAACACCATATATTTT
.	.	TRBJ1-1	TRBV7-2	CASSPKVTGSFLGTEAFF	TGTGCCAGCAGCCCAAAAGTAACAGGTTCATTTCTGGGCACTGAAGCTTTCTTT
.	TRBD1	TRBJ2-1	TRBV11-3	CASSSPGQPLYNEQFF	TGTGCCAGCAGCTCTCCGGGACAGCCGCTATACAATGAGCAGTTCTTC
.	TRBD1	TRBJ2-2	TRBV6-4	CASRRTGNTGELFF	TGTGCCAGCAGGAGGACAGGGAACACCGGGGAGCTGTTTTTT
.	TRBD1	TRBJ1-3	TRBV4-2	CASSQADRGGNTIYF	TGTGCCAGCAGCCAAGCCGACAGGGGTGGAAACACCATATATTTT
.	.	TRBJ2-5	TRBV5-8	CASSLSGVGAGETQYF	TGTGCCAGCAGCTTATCCGGAGTAGGGGCTGGCGAGACCCAGTACTTC
.	TRBD1	TRBJ2-7	TRBV28	CASSFWDRGSAYEQYF	TGTGCCAGCAGTTTTTGGGACAGGGGATCTGCCTACGAGCAGTACTTC
.	.	TRBJ2-7	TRBV28	CASSLTGVLDEQYF	TGTGCCAGCAGTTTGACGGGGGTTTTGGACGAGCAGTACTTC
once	.	TRBJ1-6	TRBV9	CASSNPNNSPLHF	TGTGCCAGCAGCAATCCTAATAATTCACCCCTCCACTTT
.	TRBD2	TRBJ2-3	TRBV7-6	CASSLLAGGNTDTQYF	TGTGCCAGCAGCTTGTTAGCGGGAGGAAACACAGATACGCAGTATTTT
few	TRBD1	TRBJ1-2	TRBV27	CASSTLGQGASGYTF	TGTGCCAGCAGTACCTTGGGACAGGGGGCGAGTGGCTACACCTTC
.	TRBD2	TRBJ2-2	TRBV6-2/TRBV6-3	CASSYSKIALAGAGELFF	TGTGCCAGCAGTTACTCAAAAATCGCATTAGCGGGAGCCGGGGAGCTGTTTTTT
.	.	TRBJ2-6	TRBV24-1	CATSDFGRGANVLTF	TGTGCCACCAGTGATTTTGGGAGGGGGGCCAACGTCCTGACTTTC
.	.	TRBJ2-2	TRBV6-2/TRBV6-3	CASSVTGVKVGELFF	TGTGCCAGCAGTGTGACTGGAGTCAAGGTCGGGGAGCTGTTTTTT
.	.	TRBJ1-2	TRBV6-5	CASSSGIYGYTF	TGTGCCAGCAGTTCAGGGATCTATGGCTACACCTTC
.	.	TRBJ2-7	TRBV6-2/TRBV6-3	CASSYVMQGNSYEQYF	TGTGCCAGCAGTTACGTTATGCAGGGGAACTCCTACGAGCAGTACTTC
once	.	TRBJ1-2	TRBV19	CASNQGASNKHGYTF	TGTGCCAGTAATCAAGGGGCAAGCAATAAACATGGCTACACCTTC
.	TRBD2	TRBJ2-3	TRBV2	CASSFSSGRYSSTDTQYF	TGTGCCAGCAGTTTTTCTAGCGGGAGGTACTCTAGCACAGATACGCAGTATTTT
once	TRBD2	TRBJ2-5	TRBV19	CASSIWASGGAVYF	TGTGCCAGTAGTATTTGGGCTAGCGGGGGGGCGGTGTACTTC
once	TRBD2	TRBJ2-7	TRBV28	CASQLRLAVIYEQYF	TGTGCCAGTCAGCTCAGGCTAGCGGTAATTTACGAGCAGTACTTC
.	.	TRBJ2-1	TRBV21-1	CASSSRMGRVLDEQFF	TGTGCCAGCAGCAGTCGAATGGGGAGAGTGTTGGATGAGCAGTTCTTC
.	.	TRBJ2-7	TRBV5-5	CASSSTVYEQYF	TGTGCCAGCAGCTCCACTGTGTACGAGCAGTACTTC
.	.	TRBJ2-7	TRBV4-1	CASSQLTGTPTPYEQYF	TGCGCCAGCAGCCAACTTACCGGGACTCCTACTCCCTACGAGCAGTACTTC
few	.	TRBJ2-5	TRBV9	CASSVQGQETQYF	TGTGCCAGCAGCGTTCAGGGTCAAGAGACCCAGTACTTC
.	.	TRBJ2-1	TRBV7-8	CASSLAGGLNEQFF	TGTGCCAGCAGCTTAGCGGGGGGGCTCAATGAGCAGTTCTTC
.	TRBD1	TRBJ1-5	TRBV4-1	CASSLTGGESNQPQHF	TGCGCCAGCAGCTTGACAGGGGGAGAGAGCAATCAGCCCCAGCATTTT
.	.	TRBJ2-5	TRBV2	CASSAQGGQETQYF	TGTGCCAGCAGTGCCCAGGGCGGCCAAGAGACCCAGTACTTC
few	TRBD2	TRBJ2-5	TRBV18	CASSPLAGGSETQYF	TGTGCCAGCTCACCACTAGCGGGAGGGTCAGAGACCCAGTACTTC
few	.	TRBJ2-5	TRBV27	CASSLGTKGETQYF	TGTGCCAGCAGTTTGGGGACAAAAGGGGAGACCCAGTACTTC
.	.	TRBJ2-2	TRBV14	CASSQQVAGELFF	TGTGCCAGCAGCCAACAGGTCGCCGGGGAGCTGTTTTTT
.	TRBD1	TRBJ1-1	TRBV5-1	CASSYGGTGNTEAFF	TGCGCCAGCAGCTATGGGGGGACAGGGAACACTGAAGCTTTCTTT
.	.	TRBJ2-3	TRBV24-1	CATSDFTLSDTQYF	TGTGCCACCAGTGATTTTACGCTATCAGATACGCAGTATTTT
.	.	TRBJ1-1	TRBV7-2	CASSLYFRGSTEAFF	TGTGCCAGCAGCTTATACTTTAGGGGCAGCACTGAAGCTTTCTTT
.	.	TRBJ2-5	TRBV18	CASSPLVAGLSQETQYF	TGTGCCAGCTCACCACTCGTCGCGGGCCTTAGCCAAGAGACCCAGTACTTC
.	.	TRBJ1-3	TRBV18	CASSPELTGNTIYF	TGTGCCAGCTCACCCGAACTCACTGGAAACACCATATATTTT
.	TRBD2	TRBJ2-6	TRBV4-1	CASPQLGGVPDSGANVLTF	TGCGCCAGCCCCCAACTGGGGGGGGTCCCGGACTCTGGGGCCAACGTCCTGACTTTC
.	.	TRBJ2-1	TRBV5-4	CASSPGPGEQYNEQFF	TGTGCCAGCAGCCCCGGTCCGGGGGAACAATACAATGAGCAGTTCTTC
.	.	TRBJ1-4	TRBV6-5	CASSYSWARNEKLFF	TGTGCCAGCAGTTACTCTTGGGCACGAAATGAAAAACTGTTTTTT
.	TRBD1	TRBJ2-3	TRBV5-5	CASSSPGGATDTQYF	TGTGCCAGCAGCTCACCAGGGGGCGCGACAGATACGCAGTATTTT
.	.	TRBJ2-7	TRBV2	CASSEGGYEQYF	TGTGCCAGCAGTGAGGGAGGCTACGAGCAGTACTTC
.	.	TRBJ2-1	TRBV11-3	CASSLTMQGNNEQFF	TGTGCCAGCAGCTTAACAATGCAGGGAAACAATGAGCAGTTCTTC
.	.	TRBJ2-7	TRBV28	CASTSLAGEFYEQYF	TGTGCCAGCACCTCCCTGGCAGGGGAATTCTACGAGCAGTACTTC
.	TRBD1	TRBJ2-1	TRBV18	CASSQLRTGLGNEQFF	TGTGCCAGCTCCCAGTTGAGGACAGGCTTGGGAAATGAGCAGTTCTTC
few	.	TRBJ1-1	TRBV18	CASSPRDTEAFF	TGTGCCAGCTCACCCCGGGACACTGAAGCTTTCTTT
.	TRBD2	TRBJ2-1	TRBV9	CASSVGGVEQFF	TGTGCCAGCAGCGTTGGGGGGGTTGAGCAGTTCTTC